Below, one T cell receptor (beta chain) is given with its context. Other DNA sequences of this sample code for an identical CDR3. This specimen comes from a study of blood T cell repertoires in COVID-19. Study-wide background: Material from acute and convalescent COVID-19 was sourced from the United States, Italy and Spain. The analysed material was cDNA or gDNA that came from T cells, B-cell-depleted T cells, or PBMCs.

Germline CDR1 and CDR2: MNHNY and SVGAGI (reference sequence). This CDR3 contains 15 residues. V lost 2 bases to trimming and J lost 1 base, with 9 bases between them. Assay used: immunoSEQ multiplex PCR; TCRdb lists only in-frame clones, some missing. This table has fewer than 300,000 clones, around 89% appearing once. This receptor was taken from a man aged 55 to 69 who had recovered from COVID-19. The chain recombines TRBV6-6 with TRBJ1-5; D might be TRBD1 (5 bases). Material for sequencing was peripheral blood. In DNA form, the CDR3 reads TGTGCCAGCAGTTACGGGGGAGGAAGCAATCAGCCCCAGCATTTT. Translating gives CASSYGGGSNQPQHF.